The rows below give T cell receptor beta chains drawn from one sample of a study of cytomegalovirus exposure and HLA in healthy donors. The table came from immunoSEQ multiplex PCR; TCRdb's copy has only in-frame clones and leaves some out. The repertoire holds about 180,000 clones, with around 84% as singletons. Sequencing was done on a sample of PBMCs. These TCRs come from a girl aged 2 to 9 in good health and CMV-seropositive. The CDR3 runs from the conserved cysteine through the conserved F or W. A D gene is named only where the DNA matches it firmly. A row's size may be missing; if present it is once, few, many or a size class.

V gene: TRBV2; clone size: few; D gene: .; J gene: TRBJ1-1; CDR3 DNA: TGTGCCAGCAGTAATTCTTTCAGGGTGGAAGCTTTCTTT; CDR3 protein: CASSNSFRVEAFF
V gene: TRBV27; clone size: few; D gene: TRBD1; J gene: TRBJ2-7; CDR3 DNA: TGTGCCAGCAGTTCCTGGACAGGGAGAAACGAGCAGTACTTC; CDR3 protein: CASSSWTGRNEQYF
V gene: TRBV5-1; clone size: once; D gene: TRBD2; J gene: TRBJ2-5; CDR3 DNA: TGCGCCAGCAGCTTGGCGACTAGCGGCCAAGAGACCCAGTACTTC; CDR3 protein: CASSLATSGQETQYF
V gene: TRBV19; clone size: .; D gene: .; J gene: TRBJ2-4; CDR3 DNA: TGTGCCCGACGGCCCTGGGGGGTAGCCAAAAACATTCAGTACTTC; CDR3 protein: CARRPWGVAKNIQYF
V gene: TRBV27; clone size: .; D gene: TRBD2; J gene: TRBJ2-1; CDR3 DNA: TGTGCCAGCAGCCTTACCGGACTAGCGGGGAATGAGCAGTTCTTC; CDR3 protein: CASSLTGLAGNEQFF
V gene: TRBV9; clone size: .; D gene: TRBD2; J gene: TRBJ2-1; CDR3 DNA: TGTGCCAGCAGCGGCGGAGGGACTAGCGGGGACACTTACAATGAGCAGTTCTTC; CDR3 protein: CASSGGGTSGDTYNEQFF
V gene: TRBV27; clone size: .; D gene: TRBD2; J gene: TRBJ2-3; CDR3 DNA: TGTGCCAGCACCCCTAGCGGGAGGGCAACGGGTACGCAGTATTTT; CDR3 protein: CASTPSGRATGTQYF
V gene: TRBV11-3; clone size: .; D gene: TRBD1; J gene: TRBJ1-2; CDR3 DNA: TGTGCCAGCAGCCCCAGGACAGGGAATGGCTACACCTTC; CDR3 protein: CASSPRTGNGYTF
V gene: TRBV28; clone size: .; D gene: TRBD1; J gene: TRBJ1-5; CDR3 DNA: TGTGCCAGCAGTTTATTCCCTAACGACAGGGGGGCCCTTTATAGCAATCAGCCCCAGCATTTT; CDR3 protein: CASSLFPNDRGALYSNQPQHF
V gene: TRBV10-3; clone size: .; D gene: TRBD2; J gene: TRBJ2-7; CDR3 DNA: TGTGCCATCAGTGGGACTAGCGGGAGCTTCGAGCAGTACTTC; CDR3 protein: CAISGTSGSFEQYF
V gene: TRBV7-2; clone size: .; D gene: TRBD1; J gene: TRBJ2-3; CDR3 DNA: TGTGCCAGCAGCTTAGTAAGGGGGCGGGATACGCAGTATTTT; CDR3 protein: CASSLVRGRDTQYF
V gene: TRBV15; clone size: .; D gene: TRBD1; J gene: TRBJ2-7; CDR3 DNA: TGTGCCACCAGCAGCAGACAGGGCTCCTACGAGCAGTACTTC; CDR3 protein: CATSSRQGSYEQYF
V gene: TRBV30; clone size: .; D gene: TRBD1; J gene: TRBJ2-7; CDR3 DNA: TGTGCCTGGAGTCCCGACAGGGGGCACGAGCAGTACTTC; CDR3 protein: CAWSPDRGHEQYF
V gene: TRBV27; clone size: .; D gene: .; J gene: TRBJ1-5; CDR3 DNA: TGTGCCAGCAGTTTAACCGCAGGGGATCAGCCCCAGCATTTT; CDR3 protein: CASSLTAGDQPQHF
V gene: TRBV28; clone size: .; D gene: TRBD1; J gene: TRBJ1-2; CDR3 DNA: TGTGCCAGCAGTTCCTCCGGGACAGGGACGGACTATGGCTACACCTTC; CDR3 protein: CASSSSGTGTDYGYTF
V gene: TRBV27; clone size: .; D gene: TRBD2; J gene: TRBJ2-7; CDR3 DNA: TGTGCCAGCAGTCCCAGGACTAGCGGGCGAAGGCTCTACGAGCAGTACTTC; CDR3 protein: CASSPRTSGRRLYEQYF
V gene: TRBV7-8; clone size: .; D gene: .; J gene: TRBJ1-1; CDR3 DNA: TGTGCCAGCAGCTTTTCCTCGGGGACTGGGGGGGCTTTCTTT; CDR3 protein: CASSFSSGTGGAFF
V gene: TRBV6-5; clone size: .; D gene: .; J gene: TRBJ2-7; CDR3 DNA: TGTGCCAGCAGAAGGCAGGGTATGTACGAGCAGTACTTC; CDR3 protein: CASRRQGMYEQYF
V gene: TRBV23-1; clone size: .; D gene: TRBD1; J gene: TRBJ2-7; CDR3 DNA: TGCGCCAGCAGTCAACCAGGGGGACCGTTTTACGAGCAGTACTTC; CDR3 protein: CASSQPGGPFYEQYF
V gene: TRBV5-1; clone size: .; D gene: .; J gene: TRBJ1-6; CDR3 DNA: TGCGCCAGCAGCTTGGACAGGGTAGGCTCACCCCTCCACTTT; CDR3 protein: CASSLDRVGSPLHF
V gene: TRBV5-1; clone size: few; D gene: TRBD2; J gene: TRBJ2-7; CDR3 DNA: TGCGCCAGCAGCTCGATTAGCGGGAGCCAGTCCTACGAGCAGTACTTC; CDR3 protein: CASSSISGSQSYEQYF
V gene: TRBV5-1; clone size: .; D gene: .; J gene: TRBJ1-3; CDR3 DNA: TGCGCCAGCAGCCCAGGAAACTCTGGAAACACCATATATTTT; CDR3 protein: CASSPGNSGNTIYF
V gene: TRBV7-2; clone size: .; D gene: TRBD2; J gene: TRBJ2-7; CDR3 DNA: TGTGCCAGCAGCTTAGTGGTTAGCGGGGGCTACGAGCAGTACTTC; CDR3 protein: CASSLVVSGGYEQYF
V gene: TRBV28; clone size: once; D gene: TRBD1; J gene: TRBJ1-4; CDR3 DNA: TGTGCCAGCAGTTCGTCGGGACAGGCTAATGAAAAACTGTTTTTT; CDR3 protein: CASSSSGQANEKLFF
V gene: TRBV5-1; clone size: .; D gene: TRBD1; J gene: TRBJ2-6; CDR3 DNA: TGCGCCAGCAGCTTGACCCGACAGGGGTTACCTGGGGCCAACGTCCTGACTTTC; CDR3 protein: CASSLTRQGLPGANVLTF
V gene: TRBV7-8; clone size: .; D gene: .; J gene: TRBJ1-5; CDR3 DNA: TGTGCCAGCAGCACAGCACGGTATCAGCCCCAGCATTTT; CDR3 protein: CASSTARYQPQHF